This T cell receptor beta chain was observed in a study of T cell clonality in common variable immunodeficiency. The ends were cut back, 0 bases at V and 0 bases at J, with 3 bases in the middle. The CDR3 is made up of 12 amino acids. Germline V lookup: CDR1 DFQATT, CDR2 SNEGSKA (reference sequence). This clone was seen repeatedly, ten times or more. The antigen remains unidentified. The CDR3 end falls 3 residues outside the read, so it is completed with the germline J gene. Other DNA sequences in this sample translate to the same CDR3. Regarding the study as a whole: In common variable immunodeficiency, TCR beta chains reportedly carried fewer deletions and N-nucleotide insertions.

Libraries were prepared by immunoSEQ multiplex PCR; TCRdb keeps only in-frame clonotypes and omits some of them. The repertoire consists of 75,000 to 85,000 clones, none detected only once. This chain uses TRBV20-1 with TRBJ2-7; D is unresolved. The sequence was collected from a person between 18 and 70 years old in good health. The sequencing sample was made of peripheral blood mononuclear cells. The CDR3 is CSARDYSYEQYF. CDR3 DNA (partial): TGCAGTGCTAGAGACTACTCCTACGAG.